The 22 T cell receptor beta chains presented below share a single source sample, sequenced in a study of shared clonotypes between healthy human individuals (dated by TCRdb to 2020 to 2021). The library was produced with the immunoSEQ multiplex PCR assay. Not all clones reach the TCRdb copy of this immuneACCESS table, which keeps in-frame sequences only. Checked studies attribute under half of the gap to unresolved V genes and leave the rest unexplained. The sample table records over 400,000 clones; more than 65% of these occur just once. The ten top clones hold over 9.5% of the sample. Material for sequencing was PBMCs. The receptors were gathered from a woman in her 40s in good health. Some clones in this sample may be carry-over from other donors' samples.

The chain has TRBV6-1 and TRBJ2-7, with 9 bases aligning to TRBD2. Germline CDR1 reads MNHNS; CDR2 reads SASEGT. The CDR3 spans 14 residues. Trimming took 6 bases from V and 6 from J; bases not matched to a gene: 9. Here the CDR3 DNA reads TGTGCCAGCAGGGGGGGACTAGCTACGGGCGAGCAGTACTTC. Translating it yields CASRGGLATGEQYF.

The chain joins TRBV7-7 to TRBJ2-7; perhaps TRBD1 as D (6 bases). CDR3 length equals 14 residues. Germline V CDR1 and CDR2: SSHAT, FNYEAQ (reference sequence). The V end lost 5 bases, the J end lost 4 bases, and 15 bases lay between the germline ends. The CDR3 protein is CASSRQDGLYEQYF. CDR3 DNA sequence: TGTGCCAGCAGCCGACAGGACGGATTGTACGAGCAGTACTTC.

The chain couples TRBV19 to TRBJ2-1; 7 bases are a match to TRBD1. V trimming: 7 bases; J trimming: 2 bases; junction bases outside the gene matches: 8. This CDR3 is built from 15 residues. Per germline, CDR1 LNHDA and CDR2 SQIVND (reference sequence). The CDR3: CASTPGTAAYNEQFF. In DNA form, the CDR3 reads TGTGCCAGTACGCCCGGGACAGCGGCCTACAATGAGCAGTTCTTC.

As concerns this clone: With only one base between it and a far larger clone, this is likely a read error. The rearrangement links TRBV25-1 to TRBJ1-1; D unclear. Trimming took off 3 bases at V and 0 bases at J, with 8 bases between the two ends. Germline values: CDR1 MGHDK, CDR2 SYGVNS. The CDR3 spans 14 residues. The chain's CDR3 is CASSDHSLNTEAFF. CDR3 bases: TGTGCCAGCAGTGACCACAGCCTGAACACTGAAGCTTTCTTT.

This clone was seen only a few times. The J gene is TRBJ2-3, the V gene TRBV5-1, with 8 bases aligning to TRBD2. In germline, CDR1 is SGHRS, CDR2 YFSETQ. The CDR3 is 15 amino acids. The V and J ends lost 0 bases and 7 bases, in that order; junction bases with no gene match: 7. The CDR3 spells CASSLVSGGPNTQYF. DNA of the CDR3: TGCGCCAGCAGCTTGGTGTCGGGAGGGCCAAATACGCAGTATTTT.

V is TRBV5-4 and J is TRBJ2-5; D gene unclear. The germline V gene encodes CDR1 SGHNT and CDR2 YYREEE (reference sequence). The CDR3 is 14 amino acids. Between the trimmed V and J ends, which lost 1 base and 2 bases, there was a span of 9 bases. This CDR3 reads CASSLWQTQETQYF. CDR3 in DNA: TGTGCCAGCAGCTTGTGGCAGACACAAGAGACCCAGTACTTC.

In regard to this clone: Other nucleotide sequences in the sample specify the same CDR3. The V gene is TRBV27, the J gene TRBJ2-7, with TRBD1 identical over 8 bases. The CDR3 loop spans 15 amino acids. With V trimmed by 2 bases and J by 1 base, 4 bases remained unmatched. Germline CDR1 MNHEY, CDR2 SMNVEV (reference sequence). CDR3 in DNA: TGTGCCAGCAGTTTACTTGGACAGGGTTCCTACGAGCAGTACTTC. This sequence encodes CASSLLGQGSYEQYF.

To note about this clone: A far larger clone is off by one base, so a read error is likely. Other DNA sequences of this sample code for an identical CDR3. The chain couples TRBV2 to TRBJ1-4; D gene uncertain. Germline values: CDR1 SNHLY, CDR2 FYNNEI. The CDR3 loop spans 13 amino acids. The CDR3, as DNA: TGTGCAAGCTTAGAGGGATGGAATGAAAAACTGTTTTTT. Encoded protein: CASLEGWNEKLFF.

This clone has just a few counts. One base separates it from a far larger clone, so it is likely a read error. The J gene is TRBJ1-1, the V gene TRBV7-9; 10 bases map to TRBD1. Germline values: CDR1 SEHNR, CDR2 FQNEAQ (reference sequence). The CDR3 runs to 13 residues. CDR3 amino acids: CASSLETGGEALF. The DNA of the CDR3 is TGTGCCAGCAGCTTAGAGACAGGGGGCGAAGCTCTCTTT.

CDR3 sequence: CASRTSSGNTIYF. The CDR3 DNA is TGTGCCAGCAGGACCTCTTCTGGAAACACCATATATTTT. The chain joins TRBV6-1 to TRBJ1-3; no definite D call. The CDR3 length is 13 residues. V was pared by 6 bases and J by 1 base, with 7 bases between. In germline, CDR1 is MNHNS, CDR2 SASEGT.

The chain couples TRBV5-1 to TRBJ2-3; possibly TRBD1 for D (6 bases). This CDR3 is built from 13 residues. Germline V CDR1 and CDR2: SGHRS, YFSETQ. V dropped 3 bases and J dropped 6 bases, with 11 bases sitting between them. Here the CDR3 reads CASSYSQGDTQYF. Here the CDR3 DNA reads TGCGCCAGCAGCTACTCGCAGGGGGATACGCAGTATTTT.

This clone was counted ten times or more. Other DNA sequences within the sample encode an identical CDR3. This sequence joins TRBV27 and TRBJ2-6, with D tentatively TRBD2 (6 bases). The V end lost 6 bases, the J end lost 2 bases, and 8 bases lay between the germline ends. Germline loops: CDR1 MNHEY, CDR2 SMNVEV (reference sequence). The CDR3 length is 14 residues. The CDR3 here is CASSGTAGANVLTF. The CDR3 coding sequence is TGTGCCAGCAGCGGGACTGCTGGGGCCAACGTCCTGACTTTC.

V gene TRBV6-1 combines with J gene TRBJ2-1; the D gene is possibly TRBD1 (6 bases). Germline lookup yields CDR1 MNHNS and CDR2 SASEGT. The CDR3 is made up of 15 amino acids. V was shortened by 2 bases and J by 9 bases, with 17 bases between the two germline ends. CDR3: CASSESSGHSSEQFF. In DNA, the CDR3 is TGTGCCAGCAGTGAAAGCTCGGGACATAGTAGTGAGCAGTTCTTC.

The CDR3 region has the DNA TGTGCCAGCAGCGAGAAGCGACTAGCGGTCGCGACCGGGGAGCTGTTTTTT. Amino acids: CASSEKRLAVATGELFF. V gene TRBV2 combines with J gene TRBJ2-2; 9 bases map to TRBD2. J gave up 5 bases and V 6 bases, and 13 bases lay outside the gene matches. Germline assignment: CDR1 SNHLY and CDR2 FYNNEI. The CDR3 sequence is 17 residues long.

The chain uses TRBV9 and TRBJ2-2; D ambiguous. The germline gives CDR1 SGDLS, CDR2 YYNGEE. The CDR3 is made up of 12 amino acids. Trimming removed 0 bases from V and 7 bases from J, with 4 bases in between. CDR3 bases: TGTGCCAGCAGCGTAGTAGGCGGGGAGCTGTTTTTT. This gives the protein CASSVVGGELFF.

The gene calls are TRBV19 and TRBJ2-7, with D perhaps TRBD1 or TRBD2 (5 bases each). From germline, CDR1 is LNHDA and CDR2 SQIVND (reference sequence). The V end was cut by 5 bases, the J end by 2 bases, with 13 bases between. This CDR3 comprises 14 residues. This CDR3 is CASSHRDATYEQYF. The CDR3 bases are TGTGCCAGTAGTCACCGGGACGCAACCTACGAGCAGTACTTC.

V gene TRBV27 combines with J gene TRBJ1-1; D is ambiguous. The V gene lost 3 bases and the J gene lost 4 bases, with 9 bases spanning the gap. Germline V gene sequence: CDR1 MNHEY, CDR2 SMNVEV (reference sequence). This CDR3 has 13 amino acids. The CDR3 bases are TGTGCCAGCAGTTTGGGAGTATCCACTGAAGCTTTCTTT. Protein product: CASSLGVSTEAFF.

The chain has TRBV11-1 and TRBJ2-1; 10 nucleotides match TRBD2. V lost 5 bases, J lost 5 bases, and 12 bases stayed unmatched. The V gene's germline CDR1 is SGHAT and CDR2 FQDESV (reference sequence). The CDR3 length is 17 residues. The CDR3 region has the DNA TGTGCCAGCAGCCATCCATACAGCGGGAGGGCCCACAATGAGCAGTTCTTC. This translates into CASSHPYSGRAHNEQFF.

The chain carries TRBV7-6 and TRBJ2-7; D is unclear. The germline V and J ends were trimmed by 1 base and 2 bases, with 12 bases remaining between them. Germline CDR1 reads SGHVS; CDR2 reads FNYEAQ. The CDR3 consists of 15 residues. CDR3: CASSLGPYPTYEQYF. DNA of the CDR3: TGTGCCAGCAGCTTAGGTCCATACCCTACCTACGAGCAGTACTTC. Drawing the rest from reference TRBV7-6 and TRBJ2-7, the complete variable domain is GAGVSQSPRYKVTKRGQDVALRCDPISGHVSLYWYRQALGQGPEFLTYFNYEAQQDKSGLPNDRFSAERPEGSISTLTIQRTEQRDSAMYRCASSLGPYPTYEQYFGPGTRLTVT.

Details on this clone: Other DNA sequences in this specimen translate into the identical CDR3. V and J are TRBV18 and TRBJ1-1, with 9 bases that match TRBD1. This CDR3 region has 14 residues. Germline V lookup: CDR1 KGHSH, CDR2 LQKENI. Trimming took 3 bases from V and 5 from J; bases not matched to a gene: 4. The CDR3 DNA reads TGTGCCAGCTCACCGGGACAGGGAATTACTGAAGCTTTCTTT. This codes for CASSPGQGITEAFF.

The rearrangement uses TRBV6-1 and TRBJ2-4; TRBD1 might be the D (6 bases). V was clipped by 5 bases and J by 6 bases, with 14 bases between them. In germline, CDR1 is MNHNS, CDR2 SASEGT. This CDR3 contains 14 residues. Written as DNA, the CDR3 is TGTGCCAGCAGTCCCGGGACACGCGCAAACATTCAGTACTTC. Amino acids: CASSPGTRANIQYF.

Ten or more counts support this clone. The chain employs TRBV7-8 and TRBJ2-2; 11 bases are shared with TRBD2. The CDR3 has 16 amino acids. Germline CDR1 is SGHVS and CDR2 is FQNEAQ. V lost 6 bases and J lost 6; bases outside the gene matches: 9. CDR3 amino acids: CASREPGLAASGELFF. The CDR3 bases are TGTGCCAGCAGGGAACCGGGACTAGCGGCCTCCGGGGAGCTGTTTTTT.